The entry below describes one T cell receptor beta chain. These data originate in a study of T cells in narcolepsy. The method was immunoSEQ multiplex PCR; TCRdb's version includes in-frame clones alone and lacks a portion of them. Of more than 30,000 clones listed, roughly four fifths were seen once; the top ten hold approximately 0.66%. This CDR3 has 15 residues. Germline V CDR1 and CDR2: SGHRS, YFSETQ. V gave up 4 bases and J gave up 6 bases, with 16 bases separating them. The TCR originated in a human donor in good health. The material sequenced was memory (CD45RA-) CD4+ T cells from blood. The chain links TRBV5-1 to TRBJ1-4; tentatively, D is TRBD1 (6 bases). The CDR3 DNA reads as TGCGCCAGCAGCCGAAAAGCAGGGGTCCATGAAAAACTGTTTTTT. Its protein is CASSRKAGVHEKLFF.